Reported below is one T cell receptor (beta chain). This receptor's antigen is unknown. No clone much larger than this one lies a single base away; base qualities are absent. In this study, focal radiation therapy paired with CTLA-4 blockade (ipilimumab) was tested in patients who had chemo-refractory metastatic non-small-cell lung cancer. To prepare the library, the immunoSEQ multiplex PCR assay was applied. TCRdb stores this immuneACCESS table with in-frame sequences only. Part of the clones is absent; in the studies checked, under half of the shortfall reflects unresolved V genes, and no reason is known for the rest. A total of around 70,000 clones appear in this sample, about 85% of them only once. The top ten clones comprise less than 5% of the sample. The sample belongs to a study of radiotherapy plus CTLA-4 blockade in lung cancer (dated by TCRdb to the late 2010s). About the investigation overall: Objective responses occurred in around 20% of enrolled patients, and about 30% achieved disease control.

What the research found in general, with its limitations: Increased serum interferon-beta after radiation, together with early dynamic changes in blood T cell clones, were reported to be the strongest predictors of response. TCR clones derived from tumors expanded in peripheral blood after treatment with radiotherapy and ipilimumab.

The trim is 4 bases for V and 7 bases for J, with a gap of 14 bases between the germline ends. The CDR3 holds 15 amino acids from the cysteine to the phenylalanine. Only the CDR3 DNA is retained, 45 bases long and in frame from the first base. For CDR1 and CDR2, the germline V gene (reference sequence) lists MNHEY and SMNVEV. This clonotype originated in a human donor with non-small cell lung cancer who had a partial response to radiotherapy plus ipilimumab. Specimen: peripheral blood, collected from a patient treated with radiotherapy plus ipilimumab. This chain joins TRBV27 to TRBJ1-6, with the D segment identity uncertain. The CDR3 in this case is CASSSSRGTNSPLHF. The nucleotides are TGTGCCAGCAGTTCCTCTCGGGGAACGAATTCACCCCTCCACTTT.